This T cell receptor (beta chain) was sequenced in a study of control samples from healthy donors and cancer patients. Trimming took 6 bases from V and 0 from J; bases not matched to a gene: 6. This CDR3 spans 15 amino acids. Germline CDR1 is SGHRS and CDR2 is YFSETQ. Method: immunoSEQ multiplex PCR; TCRdb's copy keeps in-frame clones and lacks some. The table lists about 82,000 clones, about 89% of them singletons, with approximately 7.2% in the top ten. The source of this sequence is a middle-aged man in good health. Sequencing used blood. This sequence joins TRBV5-1 and TRBJ2-5; 9 bases line up with TRBD1. CDR3 nucleotide sequence: TGCGCCAGCACCCGTCGGACAGGGGACCAAGAGACCCAGTACTTC. Amino acid sequence: CASTRRTGDQETQYF.